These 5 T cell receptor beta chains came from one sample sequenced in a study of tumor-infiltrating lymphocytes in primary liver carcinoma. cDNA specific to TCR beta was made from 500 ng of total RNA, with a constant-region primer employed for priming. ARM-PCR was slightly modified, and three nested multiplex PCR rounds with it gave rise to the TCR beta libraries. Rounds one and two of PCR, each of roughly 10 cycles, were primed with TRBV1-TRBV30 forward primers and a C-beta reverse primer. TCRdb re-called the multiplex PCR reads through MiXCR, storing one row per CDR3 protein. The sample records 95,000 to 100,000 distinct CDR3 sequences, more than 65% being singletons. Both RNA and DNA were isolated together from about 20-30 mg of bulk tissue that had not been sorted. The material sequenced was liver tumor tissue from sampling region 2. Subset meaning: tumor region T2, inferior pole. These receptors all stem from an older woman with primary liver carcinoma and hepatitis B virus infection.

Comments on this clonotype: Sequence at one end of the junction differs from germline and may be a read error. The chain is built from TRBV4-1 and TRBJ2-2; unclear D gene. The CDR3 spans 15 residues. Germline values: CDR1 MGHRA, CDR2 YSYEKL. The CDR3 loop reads CASSQPTTPCRKLFF. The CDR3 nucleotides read TGCGCCAGCAGCCAACCTACCACCCCCTGCAGGAAGCTGTTTTTC.

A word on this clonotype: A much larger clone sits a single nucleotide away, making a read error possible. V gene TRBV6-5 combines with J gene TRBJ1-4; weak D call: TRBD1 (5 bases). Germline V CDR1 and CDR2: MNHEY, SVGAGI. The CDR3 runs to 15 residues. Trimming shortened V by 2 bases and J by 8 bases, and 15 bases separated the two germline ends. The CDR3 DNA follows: TGTGCCAGCAGTTACGCGGGACTCACCGGGGAAAAACTGTTTTTT. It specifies CASSYAGLTGEKLFF.

CDR3 coding DNA: TGTGCCAGCAGTGTATCTAGCGGCCAAGAGACCCAGTACTTC. This sequence encodes CASSVSSGQETQYF. The rearrangement uses TRBV2 and TRBJ2-5; TRBD2 matches at 7 bases. The CDR3 has 14 amino acids. The trim removed 4 bases at V and 1 base at J, leaving 3 bases unmatched. CDR1 is SNHLY, CDR2 FYNNEI, per germline.

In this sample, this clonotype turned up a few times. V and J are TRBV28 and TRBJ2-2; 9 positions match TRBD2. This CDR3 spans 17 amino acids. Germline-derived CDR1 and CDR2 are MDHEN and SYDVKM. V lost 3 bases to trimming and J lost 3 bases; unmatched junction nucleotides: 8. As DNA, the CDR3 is TGTGCCAGCAGTTTGGGACTAGCAGCAGGATACACCGGGGAGCTGTTTTTT. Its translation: CASSLGLAAGYTGELFF. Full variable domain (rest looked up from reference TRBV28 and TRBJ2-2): DVKVTQSSRYLVKRTGEKVFLECVQDMDHENMFWYRQDPGLGLRLIYFSYDVKMKEKGDIPEGYSVSREKKERFSLILESASTNQTSMYLCASSLGLAAGYTGELFFGEGSRLTVL.

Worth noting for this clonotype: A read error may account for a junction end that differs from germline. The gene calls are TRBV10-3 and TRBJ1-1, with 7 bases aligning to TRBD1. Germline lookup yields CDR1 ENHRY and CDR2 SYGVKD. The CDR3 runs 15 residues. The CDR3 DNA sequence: TGTGCCATCATGAGAGGGACAGCTATGAACACCGAAGCTTTCTTT. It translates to CAIMRGTAMNTEAFF.